These T cell receptor beta chains were read from a single sample in a study of T cell responses to AZD1222 COVID-19 vaccine. TCRdb's table, derived via immunoSEQ multiplex PCR, lists solely in-frame clones and lacks some. The table records 77,000 or so clones, around 87% of them present only once. The source was peripheral blood, collected 28 days after the second AZD1222 dose. These receptors originate from an adult who received the AZD1222 COVID-19 vaccine. CDR3s include the opening cysteine and the closing phenylalanine or tryptophan. D genes are given only for firm matches. Some rows have no size entry. The others give once, few or many, or a class for an expanded clone.

V gene,clone size,D gene,J gene,CDR3 DNA,CDR3 protein
TRBV3-1/TRBV3-2,.,TRBD2,TRBJ2-5,TGTGCCAGCAGCCAAGCAAGACTAGCCGAGCTGGAGACCCAGTACTTC,CASSQARLAELETQYF
TRBV6-4,.,TRBD2,TRBJ2-3,TGTGCCAGCAAACCTGGGGCTAGCGGGGAGCCAGATACGCAGTATTTT,CASKPGASGEPDTQYF
TRBV6-4,.,TRBD2,TRBJ2-3,TGTGCCAGCAGTCGGGATGGAGCTAGCGGGGCAGATACGCAGTATTTT,CASSRDGASGADTQYF
TRBV12-3/TRBV12-4,.,.,TRBJ2-3,TGTGCCAGCAGTCTCACAGATACGCAGTATTTT,CASSLTDTQYF
TRBV6-4,.,.,TRBJ2-2,TGTGCCAGCAGCGCGTCGAACACCGGGGAGCTGTTTTTT,CASSASNTGELFF
TRBV5-4,.,TRBD1,TRBJ2-2,TGTGCCAGCAGCAAAGGGACAGCTCTAAACACCGGGGAGCTGTTTTTT,CASSKGTALNTGELFF
TRBV11-3,once,.,TRBJ2-2,TGTGCCAGCAGCTTAGAGCACACCGGGGAGCTGTTTTTT,CASSLEHTGELFF
TRBV3-1/TRBV3-2,.,TRBD1,TRBJ2-7,TGTGCCAGCAGTCTTATGACAGGGGCCTACGAGCAGTACTTC,CASSLMTGAYEQYF
TRBV20-1,.,TRBD1,TRBJ2-7,TGCAGTGCTCCAGGGGGCCACGAGCAGTACTTC,CSAPGGHEQYF
TRBV5-4,once,.,TRBJ2-5,TGTGCCAGCAGCTGGACAGCAAGTACGCTAGAGACCCAGTACTTC,CASSWTASTLETQYF
TRBV28,.,.,TRBJ1-3,TGTGCCAGCAGTAATCCTGGAAACACCATATATTTT,CASSNPGNTIYF
TRBV4-2,.,.,TRBJ2-7,TGTGCCAGCAGCCAGGGAGGGGGCTACGAGCAGTACTTC,CASSQGGGYEQYF
TRBV5-5,.,.,TRBJ2-7,TGTGCCAGCAGCTTGTTTTTATCCGGGGTCGGGCAGTACTTC,CASSLFLSGVGQYF
TRBV6-6,few,.,TRBJ1-5,TGTGCCAGCAGTCGACTTACAGGGAGGGGGGTCAATCAGCCCCAGCATTTT,CASSRLTGRGVNQPQHF
TRBV29-1,.,.,TRBJ1-2,TGCAGCGGAGACCCAGTACAAAACTATGGCTACACCTTC,CSGDPVQNYGYTF
TRBV7-3,.,.,TRBJ1-1,TGTGCCAGCAGCTTAATGGGGCCGGGCACTGAAGCTTTCTTT,CASSLMGPGTEAFF
TRBV6-5,.,.,TRBJ2-3,TGTGCCAGCAGTTACCGGCGGCCCCTCGGCACAGATACGCAGTATTTT,CASSYRRPLGTDTQYF
TRBV7-6,.,TRBD1,TRBJ1-1,TGTGCCAGCAGCTTAGTGGGGACAGGGTCCCGACCGTGGAACACTGAAGCTTTCTTT,CASSLVGTGSRPWNTEAFF
TRBV5-6,.,.,TRBJ2-7,TGTGCCAGCAGCTTTACCAGCGACGACGAGCAGTACTTC,CASSFTSDDEQYF
TRBV9,.,TRBD1,TRBJ1-2,TGTGCCAGCAGCGTAGAAGACGGGACAGTCTATGGCTACACCTTC,CASSVEDGTVYGYTF
TRBV1,.,.,TRBJ2-3,TGCACCAGCAGCCAAGATCTCGGGGGGCCCAGCACAGATACGCAGTATTTT,CTSSQDLGGPSTDTQYF
TRBV5-6,.,TRBD2,TRBJ2-5,TGTGCCAGCAGGACTAGCGGGGGGGCAAGAGAGACCCAGTACTTC,CASRTSGGARETQYF
TRBV19,.,.,TRBJ1-1,TGTGCCGCTAGGCGGGAGGGGTACACTGAAGCTTTCTTT,CAARREGYTEAFF
TRBV6-4,.,.,TRBJ1-2,TGTGCCAGCAGTATCGGCCCGGGAACCTATGGCTACACCTTC,CASSIGPGTYGYTF
TRBV18,.,TRBD1,TRBJ2-3,TGTGCCAGCTCAGCCGGGACAGGGGGCGCAGATACGCAGTATTTT,CASSAGTGGADTQYF
TRBV5-1,.,TRBD1,TRBJ1-4,TGCGCCAGCAGCCCCAGAGGCGGACAGGGGGATGAAAAACTGTTTTTT,CASSPRGGQGDEKLFF
TRBV13,.,TRBD1,TRBJ1-6,TGTGCCAGCAGCGCCAGAAGGACAGGGGATTCACCCCTCCACTTT,CASSARRTGDSPLHF
TRBV2,.,.,TRBJ1-1,TGTGCCAGCAAATCATTAAGGCAGATGGTGGGGAGGAACACTGAAGCTTTCTTT,CASKSLRQMVGRNTEAFF
TRBV19,once,.,TRBJ1-2,TGTGCCAGTAGTATTAGGGGCTTAGGATATGGCTACACCTTC,CASSIRGLGYGYTF
TRBV30,.,.,TRBJ1-1,TGTGCCTGGAGTGTACTGGCAGGGTGGGATACTGAAGCTTTCTTT,CAWSVLAGWDTEAFF
TRBV19,.,TRBD1,TRBJ2-2,TGTGCCAGTAGCCCGACAGGGGCTAACGGGGAGCTGTTTTTT,CASSPTGANGELFF
TRBV19,.,.,TRBJ1-6,TGTGCCAGTAGTATGAGGCGTGGGGGTATATCACCCCTCCACTTT,CASSMRRGGISPLHF
TRBV19,once,TRBD1,TRBJ1-5,TGTGCCACTGAGGACAGGAGCAATCAGCCCCAGCATTTT,CATEDRSNQPQHF
TRBV20-1,.,.,TRBJ2-3,TGCAGTGCTAGTAGGGGGTTAGATACGCAGTATTTT,CSASRGLDTQYF
TRBV30,.,TRBD1,TRBJ1-3,TGTGCCTGGAGGAAGACAGGGGAACTCTCTGGAAACACCATATATTTT,CAWRKTGELSGNTIYF
TRBV3-1/TRBV3-2,.,TRBD1,TRBJ1-1,TGTGCCAGCAGCCAAGCGGGACAGGGGGCTGAAGCTTTCTTT,CASSQAGQGAEAFF
TRBV5-6,.,.,TRBJ2-5,TGTGCCAGCAGCCTGAAGGGGGGCGGAGTGACAGGAGAGACCCAGTACTTC,CASSLKGGGVTGETQYF